Below, 22 T cell receptor beta chains from the same sample are listed, as sequenced in a study of cytomegalovirus exposure and HLA in healthy donors. Researchers ran the PCR with 60 Vbeta and 13 Jbeta primers. Measured with immunoSEQ multiplex PCR; TCRdb has only the in-frame clones, and not every one. The repertoire holds around 150,000 clones, with approximately 80% as singletons. The sample comprised PBMCs. Receptors originate from a man aged 25-40 years in good health and CMV-seronegative.

This clone is a singleton in its sample. The gene calls are TRBV9 and TRBJ1-5; 9 bases match TRBD1. Germline V CDR1 and CDR2: SGDLS, YYNGEE. The CDR3 spans 14 residues. Trimming removed 2 bases from V and 10 bases from J; junction bases left unmatched: 7. The CDR3 is CASSVGQGQGPQHF. The CDR3 region has the DNA TGTGCCAGCAGCGTGGGACAGGGACAGGGACCCCAGCATTTT.

This sequence joins TRBV7-2 and TRBJ1-4; 7 nucleotides align to TRBD1. This CDR3 contains 15 residues. With 1 base clipped from V and 6 bases from J, the junction kept 5 bases outside the gene matches. From germline, CDR1 is SGHTA and CDR2 FQGNSA. The CDR3 sequence is CASSLGGQTYEKLFF. The CDR3, as DNA: TGTGCCAGCAGCTTAGGGGGACAGACTTATGAAAAACTGTTTTTT.

CDR3 amino acids: CASSPWGQVQPQHF. The CDR3 DNA follows: TGTGCCAGCAGTCCGTGGGGACAGGTTCAGCCCCAGCATTTT. The V and J genes are TRBV6-1 and TRBJ1-5, with 8 bases aligning to TRBD1. With 5 bases clipped from V and 6 bases from J, the junction kept 6 bases outside the gene matches. Germline V gene data show CDR1 as MNHNS and CDR2 as SASEGT. The CDR3 spans 14 residues.

J is TRBJ2-7 and V is TRBV6-5; possibly TRBD1 for D (6 bases). The V and J ends lost 2 bases and 4 bases respectively, with 15 bases between them. The CDR3 totals 15 residues. Germline values: CDR1 MNHEY, CDR2 SVGAGI. DNA for the CDR3: TGTGCCAGCAGTTACAGTACAACAGGGTGGTACGAGCAGTACTTC. Residues: CASSYSTTGWYEQYF.

The CDR3 nucleotides read TGTGCCAGCAGTTACCCGCTAAGCGAGAAGGTAGATACGCAGTATTTT. Translation: CASSYPLSEKVDTQYF. This chain links TRBV6-5 with TRBJ2-3; D ambiguous. Per germline, CDR1 MNHEY and CDR2 SVGAGI. The CDR3 has 16 amino acids. Trimming cost V 2 bases and J 5 bases, with 17 bases left between them.

The rearrangement uses TRBV27 and TRBJ2-1; 11 positions match TRBD1. Germline values: CDR1 MNHEY, CDR2 SMNVEV (reference sequence). Germline trimming cut 6 bases from V and 7 bases from J; bases unmatched to any gene: 5. CDR3 length: 14 residues. The CDR3 DNA reads as TGTGCCAGCAGAGGGACAGGGGGGGGGAATGAGCAGTTCTTC. Protein: CASRGTGGGNEQFF.

The chain's CDR3 is CASSGTLSYQPQHF. The DNA of the CDR3 is TGTGCCAGCAGCGGGACATTGTCTTATCAGCCCCAGCATTTT. This rearrangement joins TRBV9 to TRBJ1-5; D possibly corresponds to TRBD1 (5 bases). The CDR3 has 14 amino acids. Germline-derived CDR1 and CDR2 are SGDLS and YYNGEE. Trimming took off 3 bases at V and 5 bases at J, with 12 bases between the two ends.

The chain uses TRBV19 and TRBJ1-1, with 8 bases matching TRBD1. This CDR3 has 16 amino acids. Trimming removed 6 bases from V and 9 bases from J; junction bases left unmatched: 18. Germline V CDR1 and CDR2: LNHDA, SQIVND (reference sequence). As DNA, the CDR3 is TGTGCCAGTAGCTACCCCCGCCGCGACAGGGGAGGGAAAGCTTTCTTT. Amino acid sequence: CASSYPRRDRGGKAFF.

The rearrangement links TRBV30 to TRBJ2-5; 7 bases are shared with TRBD2. The germline gives CDR1 GTSNPN, CDR2 SVGIG (reference sequence). V lost 3 bases to trimming and J lost 5 bases; unmatched junction nucleotides: 15. The CDR3 is 16 residues long. The DNA for the CDR3 is TGTGCCTGGAGCCGCCTGGGGGAGGGCCCCGATGAGACCCAGTACTTC. This translates into CAWSRLGEGPDETQYF.

V gene TRBV4-1 combines with J gene TRBJ1-4; D remains ambiguous. CDR1 and CDR2 from the germline V gene are MGHRA and YSYEKL. The CDR3 is 14 residues long. V lost 0 bases to trimming and J lost 3 bases, with 5 bases between them. The CDR3 DNA is TGCGCCAGCAGCCAAGATGAGGCTAATGAAAAACTGTTTTTT. Protein product: CASSQDEANEKLFF.

CDR3 coding DNA: TGTGCCAGCAGTAGCGCCAGTAATGAAAAACTGTTTTTT. It specifies CASSSASNEKLFF. The chain is built from TRBV27 and TRBJ1-4; D call uncertain. CDR3 size: 13 residues. Trimming left V 5 bases short and J 4 bases short, with 8 bases between. Germline V gene data show CDR1 as MNHEY and CDR2 as SMNVEV (reference sequence). The full variable domain, completed using reference TRBV27 and TRBJ1-4, is EAQVTQNPRYLITVTGKKLTVTCSQNMNHEYMSWYRQDPGLGLRQIYYSMNVEVTDKGDVPEGYKVSRKEKRNFPLILESPSPNQTSLYFCASSSASNEKLFFGSGTQLSVL.

In this sample, this clone turned up once. The rearrangement joins TRBV7-2 to TRBJ1-2; weak D call: TRBD1 (5 bases). Trimming left V 6 bases short and J 3 bases short, with 17 bases between. The CDR3 loop spans 15 amino acids. Germline lookup yields CDR1 SGHTA and CDR2 FQGNSA. CDR3 DNA sequence: TGTACCAGCAGGCATTCTAGTGGGGGGGACTATGGCTACACCTTC. Translating it yields CTSRHSSGGDYGYTF.

This sequence joins TRBV12-5 and TRBJ1-5; TRBD1 might be the D (6 bases). CDR3 size: 17 residues. CDR1 is LGHNT and CDR2 is FRNRAP in the germline V gene. The ends were cut back, 0 bases at V and 7 bases at J, with 19 bases in the middle. CDR3: CASGLVSGAALGQPQHF. For the CDR3, the DNA is TGTGCTAGTGGTTTGGTATCAGGGGCAGCGTTAGGGCAGCCCCAGCATTTT.

The J gene is TRBJ2-3, the V gene TRBV28; TRBD1 aligns across 9 bases. This CDR3 has 14 residues. Germline V CDR1 and CDR2: MDHEN, SYDVKM. V was clipped by 3 bases and J by 7 bases; unmatched bases: 5. CDR3 bases: TGTGCCAGCAGTTTGGGGACAGGGATAAATACGCAGTATTTT. Translating it yields CASSLGTGINTQYF. Based on the CDR3 plus reference TRBV28 and TRBJ2-3, the full variable domain is DVKVTQSSRYLVKRTGEKVFLECVQDMDHENMFWYRQDPGLGLRLIYFSYDVKMKEKGDIPEGYSVSREKKERFSLILESASTNQTSMYLCASSLGTGINTQYFGPGTRLTVL.

This clone was observed a single time. The V gene is TRBV7-2, the J gene TRBJ2-2; D is ambiguous. CDR3 size: 15 residues. Per germline, CDR1 SGHTA and CDR2 FQGNSA. The germline V and J ends were trimmed by 2 bases and 5 bases, with 12 bases remaining between them. The CDR3 here is CASSLRSVETGELFF. In nucleotides, the CDR3 is TGTGCCAGCAGCTTAAGAAGCGTCGAGACCGGGGAGCTGTTTTTT.

The rearrangement links TRBV5-6 to TRBJ2-3, with 9 bases fitting TRBD2. In germline, CDR1 is SGHDT, CDR2 YYEEEE. V lost 10 bases, J lost 1 base, and 13 bases stayed unmatched. This CDR3 spans 16 amino acids. In DNA form, the CDR3 reads TGTGCCGGCGGTTCGGGCGGGAGGGTTGGCACAGATACGCAGTATTTT. It specifies CAGGSGGRVGTDTQYF.

This clone appeared a few times. The V and J genes are TRBV4-1 and TRBJ2-2, with 8 positions matching TRBD1. The junction had 7 bases not matched to a gene; V was cut back by 4 bases and J by 6 bases. CDR1 and CDR2 from the germline V gene are MGHRA and YSYEKL. CDR3 length equals 15 residues. CDR3: CASSPTTGVAGELFF. CDR3 nucleotides: TGCGCCAGCAGCCCCACGACAGGGGTTGCCGGGGAGCTGTTTTTT.

This clone was detected only once. The genes are TRBV6-5 and TRBJ2-7; maybe TRBD2 (5 bases). Germline CDR1 is MNHEY and CDR2 is SVGAGI. The V end was cut by 4 bases, the J end by 7 bases, with 14 bases between. This CDR3 region has 13 residues. The CDR3 nucleotides are TGTGCCAGCAGTTTTGGACTGGCCTCGGAGCAGTACTTC. Translation gives CASSFGLASEQYF.

The chain joins TRBV5-1 to TRBJ2-3; D remains unclear. V was trimmed by 5 bases and J by 0 bases, leaving 10 bases between them. Germline CDR1 reads SGHRS; CDR2 reads YFSETQ. The CDR3 totals 14 residues. The CDR3 bases are TGCGCCAGCAGAATACAACCTAGCACAGATACGCAGTATTTT. Its translation: CASRIQPSTDTQYF.

V is TRBV30 and J is TRBJ1-5; no definite D call. The CDR3 has 16 amino acids. Germline V gene lookup returns CDR1 GTSNPN and CDR2 SVGIG (reference sequence). Deletions cut 0 bases from V and 0 bases from J, with 12 bases between. The CDR3 reads CAWSVGPRYSNQPQHF. As DNA, the CDR3 is TGTGCCTGGAGTGTTGGTCCACGCTATAGCAATCAGCCCCAGCATTTT.

This clone was detected only once. J is TRBJ1-1 and V is TRBV9; D not certain. Germline CDR1 and CDR2: SGDLS and YYNGEE. This CDR3 has 13 residues. The V and J ends lost 4 bases and 7 bases respectively, with 14 bases between them. The CDR3 bases are TGTGCCAGCAGCTTTAACCCGGGGAATGAAGCTTTCTTT. This encodes CASSFNPGNEAFF.

This rearrangement joins TRBV7-2 to TRBJ2-1, with 11 nucleotides matching TRBD2. The CDR3 is 14 residues long. Losses at the gene ends were 5 bases for V and 10 bases for J; bases not matched to a gene: 7. The V gene's germline CDR1 is SGHTA and CDR2 FQGNSA. The CDR3 DNA reads as TGTGCCAGCAGCGTACTAGCGGGGGTAGGGGAGCAGTTCTTC. The encoded protein is CASSVLAGVGEQFF.